This TCR beta chain emerged from a study of PD-L1 blockade in urothelial cancer. With 2 bases removed from V and 6 bases from J, the gap between germline ends came to 17 bases. Germline loops: CDR1 SGHTA, CDR2 FQGNSA. The CDR3 runs 15 residues. Stated time point: peripheral blood 6 weeks after treatment start. Individual patients had between 1 and 8 samples, taken pretreatment and on-treatment. Using immunoSEQ multiplex PCR, the repertoire was profiled, and TCRdb retains in-frame clones only, with some absent. This table has more than 95,000 clones, around 89% appearing once. V is TRBV7-2 and J is TRBJ2-7; D remains ambiguous. The sample was PBMCs, taken around atezolizumab (anti-PD-L1) treatment. The TCR sequence derives from a man between 60 and 75 years old with urothelial cancer. Here the CDR3 DNA reads TGTGCCAGCAGCTTAACCTCGACTCCTAGGAGCGAGCAGTACTTC. Residues: CASSLTSTPRSEQYF.